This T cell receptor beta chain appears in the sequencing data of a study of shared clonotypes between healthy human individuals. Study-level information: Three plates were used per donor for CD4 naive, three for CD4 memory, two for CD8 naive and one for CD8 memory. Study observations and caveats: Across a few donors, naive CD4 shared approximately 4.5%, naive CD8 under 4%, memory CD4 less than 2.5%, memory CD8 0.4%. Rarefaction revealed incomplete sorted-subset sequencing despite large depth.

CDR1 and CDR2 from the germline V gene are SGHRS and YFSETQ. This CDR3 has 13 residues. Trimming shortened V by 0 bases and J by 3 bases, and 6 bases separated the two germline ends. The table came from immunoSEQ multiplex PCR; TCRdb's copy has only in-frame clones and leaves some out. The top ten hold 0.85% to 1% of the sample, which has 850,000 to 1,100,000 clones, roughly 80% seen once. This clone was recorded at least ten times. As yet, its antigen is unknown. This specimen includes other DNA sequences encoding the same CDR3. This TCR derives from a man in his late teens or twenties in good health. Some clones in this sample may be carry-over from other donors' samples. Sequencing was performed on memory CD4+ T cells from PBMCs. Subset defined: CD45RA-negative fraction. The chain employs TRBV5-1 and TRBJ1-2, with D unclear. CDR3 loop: CASSLVADYGYTF. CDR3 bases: TGCGCCAGCAGCTTGGTGGCCGACTATGGCTACACCTTC. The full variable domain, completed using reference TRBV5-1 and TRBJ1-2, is KAGVTQTPRYLIKTRGQQVTLSCSPISGHRSVSWYQQTPGQGLQFLFEYFSETQRNKGNFPGRFSGRQFSNSRSEMNVSTLELGDSALYLCASSLVADYGYTFGSGTRLTVV.